This passage covers 22 T cell receptor beta chains from one sample sequenced in a study of cytomegalovirus exposure and HLA in healthy donors (dated by TCRdb to 2016 to 2017). The method behind the library was the immunoSEQ multiplex PCR assay. A mixture of 60 forward primers for TCR Vbeta segments and 13 reverse primers for TCR Jbeta segments was used in the multiplex PCR. TCRdb mirrors the immuneACCESS table, restricted to in-frame sequences. Some clones are absent from its copies; in checked studies, under half trace to an unresolved V gene, and the reason for the others is unknown. The sample table shows over 200,000 clones, and approximately 82% are seen once. Of the sample, about 0.6% is held by the ten largest clones. Specimen: PBMCs. These receptors came from a woman in her thirties or forties in good health and CMV-seronegative.

The chain recombines TRBV7-9 with TRBJ1-1; D unresolved. The V and J ends lost 1 base and 8 bases respectively, with 11 bases between them. CDR3 size: 13 residues. The germline V gene encodes CDR1 SEHNR and CDR2 FQNEAQ (reference sequence). The CDR3 region is CASSLGGTVEAFF. Written as DNA, the CDR3 is TGTGCCAGCAGCTTAGGTGGCACCGTAGAAGCTTTCTTT.

The rearrangement joins TRBV18 to TRBJ1-4, with 7 bases matching TRBD1. The CDR3 totals 16 residues. J was trimmed by 7 bases and V by 5 bases; bases with no gene match: 13. Germline CDR1 and CDR2: KGHSH and LQKENI. This chain's CDR3 is CASSSLQGMEGEKLFF. As DNA, the CDR3 is TGTGCCAGCTCATCGCTACAGGGGATGGAGGGTGAAAAACTGTTTTTT.

The V and J genes are TRBV7-2 and TRBJ2-7, with a weak D call TRBD2 (5 bases). The CDR3 length is 13 residues. Trimming left V 4 bases short and J 4 bases short, with 11 bases between. Germline V gives CDR1 SGHTA, CDR2 FQGNSA. The CDR3 region is CASSSWTGYEQYF. DNA for the CDR3: TGTGCCAGCAGCTCATGGACGGGATACGAGCAGTACTTC.

J is TRBJ1-3 and V is TRBV7-2; 8 nucleotides align to TRBD1. Germline CDR1 and CDR2: SGHTA and FQGNSA. CDR3 size: 16 residues. The ends lost 2 bases at V and 3 bases at J; junction bases unmatched: 6. CDR3 nucleotides: TGTGCCAGCAGCTTACTGCAGGGGGCAAATGGAAACACCATATATTTT. Translation: CASSLLQGANGNTIYF. Using reference TRBV7-2 and TRBJ1-3 for the parts outside the CDR3, the full variable domain is GAGVSQSPSNKVTEKGKDVELRCDPISGHTALYWYRQSLGQGLEFLIYFQGNSAPDKSGLPSDRFSAERTGGSVSTLTIQRTQQEDSAVYLCASSLLQGANGNTIYFGEGSWLTVV.

V is TRBV9 and J is TRBJ2-1; 10 bases are shared with TRBD1. CDR1 and CDR2 from the germline V gene are SGDLS and YYNGEE. This CDR3 spans 15 amino acids. V gave up 3 bases and J gave up 2 bases; unmatched junction bases: 2. The CDR3, as DNA: TGTGCCAGCAGCGCTGGACAGGGGGCCTACAATGAGCAGTTCTTC. Protein: CASSAGQGAYNEQFF.

The chain links TRBV18 to TRBJ2-6; 9 positions match TRBD1. J gave up 1 base and V 3 bases, and 4 bases lay outside the gene matches. Looked up from germline, CDR1 is KGHSH and CDR2 is LQKENI. The length of the CDR3 is 17 residues. CDR3: CASSPIQGASGANVLTF. The CDR3 nucleotides are TGTGCCAGCTCACCTATACAGGGGGCATCTGGGGCCAACGTCCTGACTTTC.

The chain employs TRBV5-8 and TRBJ1-2; D perhaps matches TRBD1 (5 bases). This CDR3 has 12 residues. The germline V gene has CDR1 SGHTS and CDR2 YDEGEE. The germline V and J ends were trimmed by 0 bases and 9 bases, with 9 bases remaining between them. DNA for the CDR3: TGTGCCAGCAGCTTGGACGTGGGGCGCTACACCTTC. Its protein is CASSLDVGRYTF. The complete variable domain, with remaining parts taken from reference TRBV5-8 and TRBJ1-2, reads EAGVTQSPTHLIKTRGQQATLRCSPISGHTSVYWYQQALGLGLQFLLWYDEGEERNRGNFPPRFSGRQFPNYSSELNVNALELEDSALYLCASSLDVGRYTFGSGTRLTVV.

The chain links TRBV5-1 to TRBJ2-7; perhaps TRBD1 as D (5 bases). This CDR3 has 14 residues. Per the germline V gene, CDR1 is SGHRS and CDR2 is YFSETQ. The V end was cut by 0 bases, the J end by 3 bases, with 10 bases between. CDR3 nucleotide sequence: TGCGCCAGCAGCTTGGGCAGGGCGGTCTACGAGCAGTACTTC. Translation gives CASSLGRAVYEQYF. Complete variable domain (other parts from reference TRBV5-1 and TRBJ2-7): KAGVTQTPRYLIKTRGQQVTLSCSPISGHRSVSWYQQTPGQGLQFLFEYFSETQRNKGNFPGRFSGRQFSNSRSEMNVSTLELGDSALYLCASSLGRAVYEQYFGPGTRLTVT.

This chain uses TRBV11-2 with TRBJ2-3; D ambiguous. The V gene lost 5 bases and the J gene lost 0 bases, with 15 bases spanning the gap. Germline V gene lookup returns CDR1 SGHAT and CDR2 FQNNGV. CDR3 size: 16 residues. DNA of the CDR3: TGTGCCAGCAGCACCGGTCCCTACCCTAGCACAGATACGCAGTATTTT. It specifies CASSTGPYPSTDTQYF.

The chain employs TRBV6-6 and TRBJ1-6; 7 bases line up with TRBD1. Trimming took 4 bases from V and 10 from J; bases not matched to a gene: 10. The CDR3 has 15 residues. Germline-derived CDR1 and CDR2 are MNHNY and SVGAGI (reference sequence). Written as DNA, the CDR3 is TGTGCCAGCAGTTTCCGAGGGACAGCGTTCTCACCCCTCCACTTT. It encodes CASSFRGTAFSPLHF.

The rearrangement uses TRBV18 and TRBJ1-3; D is undetermined. The CDR3 contains 12 residues. Germline CDR1 KGHSH, CDR2 LQKENI. V dropped 6 bases and J dropped 3 bases, with 6 bases sitting between them. The DNA for the CDR3 is TGTGCCAGCTCGAGGGATGGAAACACCATATATTTT. Residues: CASSRDGNTIYF.

The genes are TRBV7-9 and TRBJ1-2; D possibly corresponds to TRBD1 (5 bases). Germline V gene data show CDR1 as SEHNR and CDR2 as FQNEAQ (reference sequence). The germline V and J ends were trimmed by 10 bases and 0 bases, with 30 bases remaining between them. The CDR3 sequence is 19 residues long. The CDR3 sequence is CATGPRLGGLGAANYGYTF. The CDR3 bases are TGTGCCACAGGGCCCCGCCTGGGGGGACTTGGAGCAGCTAACTATGGCTACACCTTC.

The chain has TRBV14 and TRBJ1-1, with D possibly matching TRBD1 (6 bases). CDR1 and CDR2 (germline): SGHDN, FVKESK. V lost 2 bases and J 5 bases, leaving 12 bases between the germline ends. This CDR3 spans 14 amino acids. The CDR3 is CASSQIQGGTEAFF. The CDR3 nucleotides read TGTGCCAGCAGCCAAATACAGGGTGGTACTGAAGCTTTCTTT. Together with reference TRBV14 and TRBJ1-1, the CDR3 gives the full variable domain: EAGVTQFPSHSVIEKGQTVTLRCDPISGHDNLYWYRRVMGKEIKFLLHFVKESKQDESGMPNNRFLAERTGGTYSTLKVQPAELEDSGVYFCASSQIQGGTEAFFGQGTRLTVV.

This clone occurred a few times. The CDR3 sequence: CASTLGGMNTEAFF. As DNA, the CDR3 is TGTGCCAGCACCCTTGGAGGGATGAACACTGAAGCTTTCTTT. The V call is TRBV5-4, the J call TRBJ1-1, with D unclear. V was trimmed by 6 bases and J by 0 bases, leaving 12 bases between them. The CDR3 is 14 residues long. CDR1 and CDR2 (germline): SGHNT, YYREEE (reference sequence).

This clone has a single count. This chain links TRBV7-9 with TRBJ1-2; 8 nucleotides match TRBD1. This CDR3 is 14 amino acids long. Losses at the gene ends were 5 bases for V and 6 bases for J; bases not matched to a gene: 8. Germline V gives CDR1 SEHNR, CDR2 FQNEAQ (reference sequence). CDR3 DNA: TGTGCCAGCAGCACGGACAGGGACGGGAATGGCTACACCTTC. Translation: CASSTDRDGNGYTF.

J is TRBJ2-7 and V is TRBV5-4; TRBD2 is a possible D gene (7 bases). From germline, CDR1 is SGHNT and CDR2 YYREEE (reference sequence). The germline V and J ends were trimmed by 1 base and 4 bases, with 15 bases remaining between them. The CDR3 is 15 amino acids. CDR3 amino acids: CASSLYRGALYEQYF. CDR3 nucleotide sequence: TGTGCCAGCAGCTTGTATCGGGGGGCACTGTACGAGCAGTACTTC.

In DNA, the CDR3 is TGTGCCAGCAGCGTAGACGTGGGGCCCTACGAGCAGTACTTC. Translation: CASSVDVGPYEQYF. The chain recombines TRBV9 with TRBJ2-7; maybe TRBD1 (5 bases). Trimming stripped 0 bases from V and 2 bases from J, with 9 bases between. The CDR3 sequence is 14 residues long. Germline values: CDR1 SGDLS, CDR2 YYNGEE.

V usage is TRBV30 and J usage is TRBJ2-3; the match to TRBD2 covers 10 bases. The CDR3 spans 14 residues. With 5 bases clipped from V and 1 base from J, the junction kept 3 bases outside the gene matches. Germline V gives CDR1 GTSNPN, CDR2 SVGIG (reference sequence). CDR3: CAWVTSGGTDTQYF. In DNA form, the CDR3 reads TGTGCCTGGGTCACTAGCGGGGGCACAGATACGCAGTATTTT.

The chain employs TRBV2 and TRBJ2-2, with 8 bases lining up with TRBD2. The junction had 8 bases not matched to a gene; V was cut back by 5 bases and J by 0 bases. The CDR3 is made up of 17 amino acids. Germline V gene data show CDR1 as SNHLY and CDR2 as FYNNEI. CDR3 nucleotide sequence: TGTGCCAGCAGTTATTATCGGGGGGGATCGAACACCGGGGAGCTGTTTTTT. Translated: CASSYYRGGSNTGELFF.

This rearrangement joins TRBV19 to TRBJ2-6, with no clear D. The germline V gene has CDR1 LNHDA and CDR2 SQIVND (reference sequence). CDR3 length equals 17 residues. V was shortened by 6 bases and J by 0 bases, with 15 bases between the two germline ends. This chain's CDR3 is CASRTYLPLSGANVLTF. The CDR3 bases are TGTGCCAGTAGAACCTACCTCCCTCTCTCTGGGGCCAACGTCCTGACTTTC.

This clone was detected a few times. The rearrangement uses TRBV7-9 and TRBJ1-6, with D possibly matching TRBD1 (5 bases). The CDR3 consists of 14 residues. Germline V gene data show CDR1 as SEHNR and CDR2 as FQNEAQ (reference sequence). Trimming stripped 10 bases from V and 2 bases from J, with 12 bases between. Written as DNA, the CDR3 is TGTGCCACGGGGGGGGGAACCTATAATTCACCCCTCCACTTT. Translated, it gives CATGGGTYNSPLHF.

J is TRBJ2-5 and V is TRBV7-2; 11 positions match TRBD2. This CDR3 region has 13 residues. The V gene end was trimmed by 5 bases and the J gene end by 5 bases; junction bases not matched to a gene: 1. In germline, CDR1 is SGHTA, CDR2 FQGNSA. CDR3 region: CASSPSGGETQYF. For the CDR3, the DNA is TGTGCCAGCAGCCCTAGCGGGGGGGAGACCCAGTACTTC.